These 7 T cell receptor beta chains share one sample of origin, sequenced in a study of shared clonotypes between healthy human individuals. Sequenced by immunoSEQ multiplex PCR; TCRdb stores in-frame clones only, minus some. The table records about 2 million clones, around 95% of them present only once. Sequenced sample: naive CD4+ T cells sorted from blood. Specified subset: CD45RA+ positively selected. These receptors were taken from a man aged 18 to 29 in good health.

This clone has only one observation. This chain uses TRBV6-1 with TRBJ2-1; 12 positions agree with TRBD2. V trimming: 2 bases; J trimming: 7 bases; junction bases outside the gene matches: 6. Germline V gene data show CDR1 as MNHNS and CDR2 as SASEGT. The CDR3 covers 16 residues. The CDR3 spells CASSEIKTSGGNEQFF. The CDR3 nucleotides are TGTGCCAGCAGTGAAATAAAGACTAGCGGGGGTAATGAGCAGTTCTTC.

The chain employs TRBV5-6 and TRBJ1-3, with TRBD1 matching 7 bases. V was clipped by 6 bases and J by 2 bases; unmatched bases: 5. Germline lookup yields CDR1 SGHDT and CDR2 YYEEEE. The CDR3 contains 14 residues. CDR3 in amino acids: CASIGQDTGNTIYF. The CDR3 nucleotides are TGTGCCAGCATTGGACAGGATACTGGAAACACCATATATTTT.

The chain uses TRBV28 and TRBJ1-2, with 7 positions matching TRBD1. The CDR3 runs to 16 residues. V lost 7 bases, J lost 4 bases, and 15 bases stayed unmatched. Looked up from germline, CDR1 is MDHEN and CDR2 is SYDVKM. The CDR3 DNA is TGTGCCAGCACCAATTATGACAGGGTGATTATCTATGGCTACACCTTC. Residues: CASTNYDRVIIYGYTF.

The chain recombines TRBV5-1 with TRBJ2-7, with D possibly matching TRBD1 (5 bases). Per germline, CDR1 SGHRS and CDR2 YFSETQ. The CDR3 sequence is 13 residues long. V gave up 4 bases and J gave up 3 bases, with 11 bases separating them. Here the CDR3 reads CASSPDILYEQYF. The CDR3 DNA reads TGCGCCAGCAGCCCGGACATCCTCTACGAGCAGTACTTC.

J is TRBJ2-7 and V is TRBV6-1, with D perhaps being TRBD1 or TRBD2 (5 bases each). Germline V lookup: CDR1 MNHNS, CDR2 SASEGT. The CDR3 is 13 residues long. The germline V and J ends were trimmed by 5 bases and 2 bases, with 10 bases remaining between them. The CDR3 sequence is CASSLGDAYEQYF. For the CDR3, the DNA is TGTGCCAGCAGTCTAGGGGACGCCTACGAGCAGTACTTC.

The chain carries TRBV7-8 and TRBJ1-2; TRBD1 agrees at 9 bases. J was trimmed by 5 bases and V by 5 bases; bases with no gene match: 6. In germline, CDR1 is SGHVS, CDR2 FQNEAQ. This CDR3 contains 14 residues. In DNA, the CDR3 is TGTGCCAGCAGCGCCGGACAGGGGCCATATGGCTACACCTTC. Protein product: CASSAGQGPYGYTF.

Comments on this clone: Within the sample, other DNA sequences also encode this same CDR3. The chain has TRBV18 and TRBJ2-7, with D perhaps matching TRBD1 (6 bases). The length of the CDR3 is 14 residues. CDR1 is KGHSH and CDR2 is LQKENI in the germline V gene. With 1 base removed from V and 1 base from J, the gap between germline ends came to 8 bases. The CDR3 here is CASSPLDSSYEQYF. Here the CDR3 DNA reads TGTGCCAGCTCACCACTGGACAGTTCCTACGAGCAGTACTTC.